This is a list of T cell receptor beta chains from one sample in a study of cytomegalovirus exposure and HLA in healthy donors. The table came from immunoSEQ multiplex PCR; TCRdb's copy has only in-frame clones and leaves some out. The sample contains 200,000 or so clones, under 85% of which appear only once. The sample taken for sequencing was PBMCs. The receptors originated from a man aged 45-60 years in good health and CMV-seronegative. The CDR3 runs from the conserved cysteine through the conserved F or W. D genes are given only for firm matches. Clone sizes are given selectively: once, few, many, or a class where the clone is expanded.

v_gene	abundance	j_gene	d_gene	CDR3aa
TRBV14	.	TRBJ1-2	.	CASSQDGNPYGYTF
TRBV28	.	TRBJ1-2	TRBD1	CASSLPGGVTF
TRBV4-1	.	TRBJ2-5	.	CASSQDPVQETQYF
TRBV6-6	.	TRBJ1-2	TRBD1	CASSYSRGPNYGYTF
TRBV4-1	.	TRBJ2-7	.	CASSQRDTQIYEQYF
TRBV2	few	TRBJ1-5	.	CASTSQGANQPQHF
TRBV28	few	TRBJ2-5	TRBD2	CASSLPRLAGLVETQYF
TRBV7-2	.	TRBJ1-2	.	CASSQGLIGGYGYTF
TRBV29-1	.	TRBJ2-5	.	CSVDWRPRGAQYF
TRBV18	.	TRBJ2-1	.	CASSRGTGKIPGLDSYNEQFF
TRBV28	.	TRBJ1-2	.	CASSLLTGYGYTF
TRBV29-1	.	TRBJ1-2	.	CSVERAGEYYGYTF
TRBV11-2	.	TRBJ2-5	.	CASSAWTQAQETQYF
TRBV5-1	once	TRBJ2-5	.	CASSLTGKETQYF
TRBV5-1	few	TRBJ1-3	TRBD1	CASSLGQGGGNTIYF
TRBV28	.	TRBJ2-7	TRBD1	CASSLFGDRYYEQYF
TRBV13	.	TRBJ2-7	.	CASSPSTENSYEQYF
TRBV27	.	TRBJ2-2	.	CASRRGGKNTGELFF
TRBV27	few	TRBJ1-5	.	CASSLFRDSPRPQHF
TRBV5-4	few	TRBJ2-5	TRBD2	CASSPLGGSGSSEQYF
TRBV19	.	TRBJ2-7	TRBD2	CASSNGLAGPHEQYF
TRBV9	.	TRBJ2-3	.	CASSAAGTQGPDTQYF
TRBV7-9	.	TRBJ1-4	.	CASSLTVGRGEKLFF
TRBV27	.	TRBJ2-7	.	CACSQAPTSYEQYF
TRBV5-6	.	TRBJ2-5	.	CASSLSTRETQYF